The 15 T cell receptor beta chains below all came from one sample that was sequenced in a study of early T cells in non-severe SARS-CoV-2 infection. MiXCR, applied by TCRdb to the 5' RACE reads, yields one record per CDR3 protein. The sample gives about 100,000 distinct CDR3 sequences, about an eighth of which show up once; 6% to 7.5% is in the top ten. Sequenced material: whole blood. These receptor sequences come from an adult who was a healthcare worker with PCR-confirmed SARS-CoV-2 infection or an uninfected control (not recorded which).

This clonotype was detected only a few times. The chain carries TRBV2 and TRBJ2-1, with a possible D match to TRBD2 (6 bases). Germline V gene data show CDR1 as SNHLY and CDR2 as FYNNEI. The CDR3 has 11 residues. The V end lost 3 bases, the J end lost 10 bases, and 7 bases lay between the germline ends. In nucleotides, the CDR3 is TGTGCCAGCAGTGATGGGGGGGAGCAGTTCTTC. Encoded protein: CASSDGGEQFF.

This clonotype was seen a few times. The CDR3 DNA is TGTGCCAGCAGCCCCCTTGGGCAGTCGCCGGGACTATCCTCCTACGAGCAGTACTTC. Translated, it gives CASSPLGQSPGLSSYEQYF. This chain uses TRBV21-1 with TRBJ2-7; the table calls TRBD2, which could not be checked here. TRBV21-1 is shown as a pseudogene. The CDR3 has 19 residues.

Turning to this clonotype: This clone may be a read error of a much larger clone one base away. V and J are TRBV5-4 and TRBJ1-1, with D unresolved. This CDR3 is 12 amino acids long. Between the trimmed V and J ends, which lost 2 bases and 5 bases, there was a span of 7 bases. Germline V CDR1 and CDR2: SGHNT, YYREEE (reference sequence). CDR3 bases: TGTGCCAGCAGCTTTGGTGAGACTGAAGCTTTCTTT. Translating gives CASSFGETEAFF.

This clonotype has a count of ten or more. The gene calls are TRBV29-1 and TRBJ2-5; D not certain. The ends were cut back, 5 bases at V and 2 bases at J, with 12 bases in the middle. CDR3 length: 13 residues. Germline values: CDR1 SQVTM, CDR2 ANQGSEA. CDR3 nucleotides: TGCAGCGTTAACGAGGTTGCTCAAGAGACCCAGTACTTC. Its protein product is CSVNEVAQETQYF. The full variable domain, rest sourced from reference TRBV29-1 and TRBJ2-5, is SAVISQKPSRDICQRGTSLTIQCQVDSQVTMMFWYRQQPGQSLTLIATANQGSEATYESGFVIDKFPISRPNLTFSTLTVSNMSPEDSSIYLCSVNEVAQETQYFGPGTRLLVL.

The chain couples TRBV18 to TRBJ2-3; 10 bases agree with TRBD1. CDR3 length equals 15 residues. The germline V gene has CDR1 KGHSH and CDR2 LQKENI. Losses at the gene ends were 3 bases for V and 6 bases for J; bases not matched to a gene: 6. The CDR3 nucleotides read TGTGCCAGCTCACCCGGGACAGGGGATTTGGATACGCAGTATTTT. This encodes CASSPGTGDLDTQYF. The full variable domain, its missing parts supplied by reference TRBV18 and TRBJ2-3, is NAGVMQNPRHLVRRRGQEARLRCSPMKGHSHVYWYRQLPEEGLKFMVYLQKENIIDESGMPKERFSAEFPKEGPSILRIQQVVRGDSAAYFCASSPGTGDLDTQYFGPGTRLTVL.

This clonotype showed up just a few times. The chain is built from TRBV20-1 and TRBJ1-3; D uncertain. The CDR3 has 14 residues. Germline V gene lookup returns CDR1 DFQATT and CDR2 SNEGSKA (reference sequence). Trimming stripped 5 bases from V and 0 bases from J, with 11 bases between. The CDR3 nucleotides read TGCAGTGCTTACACTGCCGTCTCTGGAAACACCATATATTTT. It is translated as CSAYTAVSGNTIYF.

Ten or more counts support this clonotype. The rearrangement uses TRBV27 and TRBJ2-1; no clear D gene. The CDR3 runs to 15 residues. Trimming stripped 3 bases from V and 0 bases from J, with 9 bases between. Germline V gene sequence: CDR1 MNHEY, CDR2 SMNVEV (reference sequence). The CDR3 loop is CASSLSLSSYNEQFF. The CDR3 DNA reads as TGTGCCAGCAGTTTGAGCCTCAGCTCCTACAATGAGCAGTTCTTC.

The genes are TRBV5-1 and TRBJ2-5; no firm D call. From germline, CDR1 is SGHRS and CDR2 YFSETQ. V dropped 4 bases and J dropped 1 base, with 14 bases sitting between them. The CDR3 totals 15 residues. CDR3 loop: CASSPSWGSQETQYF. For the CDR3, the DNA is TGCGCCAGCAGCCCGAGTTGGGGTTCCCAAGAGACCCAGTACTTC.

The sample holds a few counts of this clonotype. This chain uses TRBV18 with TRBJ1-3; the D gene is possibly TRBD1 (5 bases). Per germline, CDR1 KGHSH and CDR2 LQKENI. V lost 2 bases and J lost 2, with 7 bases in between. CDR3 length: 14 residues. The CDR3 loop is CASSPDSPGNTIYF. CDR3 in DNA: TGTGCCAGCTCACCAGACAGTCCTGGAAACACCATATATTTT.

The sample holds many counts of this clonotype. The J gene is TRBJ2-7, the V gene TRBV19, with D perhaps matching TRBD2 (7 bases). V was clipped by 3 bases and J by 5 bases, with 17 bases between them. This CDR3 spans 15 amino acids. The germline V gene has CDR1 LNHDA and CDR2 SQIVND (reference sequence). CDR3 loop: CASSIVGGGLNEQYF. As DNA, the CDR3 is TGTGCCAGTAGTATCGTGGGCGGGGGCCTCAACGAGCAGTACTTC. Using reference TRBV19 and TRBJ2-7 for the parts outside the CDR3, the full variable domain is DGGITQSPKYLFRKEGQNVTLSCEQNLNHDAMYWYRQDPGQGLRLIYYSQIVNDFQKGDIAEGYSVSREKKESFPLTVTSAQKNPTAFYLCASSIVGGGLNEQYFGPGTRLTVT.

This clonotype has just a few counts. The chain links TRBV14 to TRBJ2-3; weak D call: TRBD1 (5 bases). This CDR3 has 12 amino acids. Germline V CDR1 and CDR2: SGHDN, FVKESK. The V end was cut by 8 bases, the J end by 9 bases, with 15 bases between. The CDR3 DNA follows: TGTGCCAGCGCGCGATATGCAGGGACGCAGTATTTT. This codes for CASARYAGTQYF.

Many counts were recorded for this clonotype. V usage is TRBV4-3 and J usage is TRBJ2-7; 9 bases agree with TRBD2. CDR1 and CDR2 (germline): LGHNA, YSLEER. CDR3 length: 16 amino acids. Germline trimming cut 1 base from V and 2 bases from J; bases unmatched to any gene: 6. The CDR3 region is CASSQVGAGGPYEQYF. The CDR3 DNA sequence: TGCGCCAGCAGCCAAGTCGGAGCGGGAGGCCCCTACGAGCAGTACTTC.

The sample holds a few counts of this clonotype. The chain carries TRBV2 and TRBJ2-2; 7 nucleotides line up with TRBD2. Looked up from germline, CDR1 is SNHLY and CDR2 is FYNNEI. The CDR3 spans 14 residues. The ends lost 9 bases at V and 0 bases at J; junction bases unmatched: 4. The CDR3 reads CARAGLANTGELFF. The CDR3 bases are TGTGCCAGAGCGGGGCTAGCGAACACCGGGGAGCTGTTTTTT.

CDR3 protein: CASSQGSGSAYEQYF. The CDR3 DNA reads as TGCGCCAGCAGCCAAGGAAGCGGGAGCGCCTACGAGCAGTACTTC. The chain couples TRBV4-3 to TRBJ2-7, with TRBD2 matching 8 bases. CDR1 is LGHNA, CDR2 YSLEER, per germline. V shed 1 base and J 2 bases; nucleotides not matched to a gene: 4. The CDR3 runs 15 residues.

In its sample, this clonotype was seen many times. The CDR3 coding sequence is TGTGCCAGCAGCTTGGGGGGGACCACCTACGAGCAGTACTTC. Translated, it gives CASSLGGTTYEQYF. The chain links TRBV7-8 to TRBJ2-7; TRBD2 matches 7 bases. J was trimmed by 2 bases and V by 3 bases; bases with no gene match: 4. Germline assignment: CDR1 SGHVS and CDR2 FQNEAQ. The length of the CDR3 is 14 residues.